The clone carrying this TCR beta chain is medium-sized in the sample. Its antigen is unidentified. This sample is part of a study of breast tumors, draining lymph nodes, adjacent tissues. Study-wide findings and caveats: Most tumor T cells seemingly derive from lymph node, then expand in tumor. Tumor repertoires ranked between lymph nodes and nontumor tissue in diversity, with V and J gene preferences. Tumor and nontumor repertoires were significantly more similar in luminal-like than in basal-like breast cancer. Data only fit, rather than demonstrated, lymph node origin of most tumor T cells.

One entry per CDR3 protein, called by TCRdb with MiXCR from the multiplex PCR reads. The sample holds 11,000 or so distinct CDR3 sequences, roughly 34% seen once. The source material was breast tumor tissue. The receptor was derived from a female donor with breast cancer. Some clones in this sample may be carry-over from other donors' samples.

CDR3: CATSDETWTPSNEQFF. The DNA of the CDR3 is TGTGCCACCAGTGATGAGACGTGGACACCCTCCAATGAGCAGTTCTTC. This sequence joins TRBV24-1 and TRBJ2-1; tentative D call: TRBD1 (5 bases). Germline V gives CDR1 KGHDR, CDR2 SFDVKD. Trimming took 3 bases from V and 6 from J, leaving 17 bases between them. CDR3 length equals 16 residues.